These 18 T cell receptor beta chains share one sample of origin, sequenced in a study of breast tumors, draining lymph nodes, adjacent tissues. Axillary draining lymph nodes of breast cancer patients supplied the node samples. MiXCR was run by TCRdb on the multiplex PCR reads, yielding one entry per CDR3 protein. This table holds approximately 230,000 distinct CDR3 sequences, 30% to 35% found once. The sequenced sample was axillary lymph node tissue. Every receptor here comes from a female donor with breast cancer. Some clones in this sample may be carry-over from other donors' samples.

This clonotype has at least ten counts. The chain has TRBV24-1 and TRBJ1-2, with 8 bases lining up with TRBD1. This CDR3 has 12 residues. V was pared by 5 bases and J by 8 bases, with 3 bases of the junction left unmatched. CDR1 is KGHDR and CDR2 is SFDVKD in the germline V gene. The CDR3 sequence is CATSGTGLGYTF. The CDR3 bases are TGTGCCACCAGTGGGACAGGGTTGGGCTACACCTTC.

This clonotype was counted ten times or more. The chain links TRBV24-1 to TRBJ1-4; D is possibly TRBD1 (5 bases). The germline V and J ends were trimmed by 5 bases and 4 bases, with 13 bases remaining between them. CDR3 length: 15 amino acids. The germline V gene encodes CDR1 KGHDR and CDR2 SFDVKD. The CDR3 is CATSGATGGNEKLFF. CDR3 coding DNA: TGTGCCACCAGTGGAGCAACCGGGGGTAATGAAAAACTGTTTTTT.

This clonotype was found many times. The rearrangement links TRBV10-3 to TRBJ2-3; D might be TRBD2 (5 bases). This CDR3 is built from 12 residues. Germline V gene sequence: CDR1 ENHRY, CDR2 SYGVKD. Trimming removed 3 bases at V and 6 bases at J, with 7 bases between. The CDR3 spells CAISDGVDTQYF. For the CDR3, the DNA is TGTGCCATCAGTGACGGGGTCGATACGCAGTATTTT.

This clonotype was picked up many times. As DNA, the CDR3 is TGTGCCACCAGCAGAGGTCGACTAGCCGACACCGAGCAGTTCTTC. It yields the protein CATSRGRLADTEQFF. The gene calls are TRBV15 and TRBJ2-1, with 7 bases fitting TRBD2. Germline-derived CDR1 and CDR2 are LNHNV and YYDKDF (reference sequence). The CDR3 is 15 residues long. The trim removed 1 base at V and 10 bases at J, leaving 10 bases unmatched.

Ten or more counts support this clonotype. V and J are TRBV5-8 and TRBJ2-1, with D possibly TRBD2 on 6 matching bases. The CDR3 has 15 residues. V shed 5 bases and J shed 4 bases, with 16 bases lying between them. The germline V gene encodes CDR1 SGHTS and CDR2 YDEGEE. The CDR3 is CASRSAGGGYNEQFF. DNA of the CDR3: TGTGCCAGCAGGTCGGCTGGGGGAGGATACAATGAGCAGTTCTTC. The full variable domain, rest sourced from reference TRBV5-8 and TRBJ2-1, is EAGVTQSPTHLIKTRGQQATLRCSPISGHTSVYWYQQALGLGLQFLLWYDEGEERNRGNFPPRFSGRQFPNYSSELNVNALELEDSALYLCASRSAGGGYNEQFFGPGTRLTVL.

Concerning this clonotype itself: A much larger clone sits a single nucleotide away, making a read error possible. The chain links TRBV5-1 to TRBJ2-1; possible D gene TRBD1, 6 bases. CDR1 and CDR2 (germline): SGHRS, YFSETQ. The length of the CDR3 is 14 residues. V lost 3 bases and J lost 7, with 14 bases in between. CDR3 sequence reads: CASSSGQGKNEQFF. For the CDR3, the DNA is TGCGCCAGCAGCTCGGGACAAGGTAAGAATGAGCAGTTCTTC.

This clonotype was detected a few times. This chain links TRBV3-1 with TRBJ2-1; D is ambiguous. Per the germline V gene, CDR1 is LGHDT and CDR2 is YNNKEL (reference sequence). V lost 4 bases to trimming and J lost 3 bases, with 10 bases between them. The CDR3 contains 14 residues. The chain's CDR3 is CASSPLVFYNEQFF. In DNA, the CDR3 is TGTGCCAGCAGCCCCCTGGTTTTCTACAATGAGCAGTTCTTC.

CDR3 loop: CASSQTLTSGGYEQYF. The DNA of the CDR3 is TGTGCCAGCAGCCAGACCCTGACTAGCGGGGGCTACGAGCAGTACTTC. This sequence joins TRBV7-3 and TRBJ2-7; 12 bases agree with TRBD2. Germline V gene sequence: CDR1 SGHTA, CDR2 FQGTGA. The CDR3 runs 16 residues. With V trimmed by 5 bases and J by 3 bases, 8 bases remained unmatched. The full variable domain, in which reference TRBV7-3 and TRBJ2-7 provide the parts outside the CDR3, is GAGVSQTPSNKVTEKGKYVELRCDPISGHTALYWYRQSLGQGPEFLIYFQGTGAADDSGLPNDRFFAVRPEGSVSTLKIQRTERGDSAVYLCASSQTLTSGGYEQYFGPGTRLTVT.

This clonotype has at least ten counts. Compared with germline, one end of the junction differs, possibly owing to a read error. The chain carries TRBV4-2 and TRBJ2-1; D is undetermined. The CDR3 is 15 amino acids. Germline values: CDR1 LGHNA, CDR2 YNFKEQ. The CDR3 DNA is TGTGCCAGCAGACAAGAACTTGGCTCCTACAATGAGCAGTTCTTC. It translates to CASRQELGSYNEQFF.

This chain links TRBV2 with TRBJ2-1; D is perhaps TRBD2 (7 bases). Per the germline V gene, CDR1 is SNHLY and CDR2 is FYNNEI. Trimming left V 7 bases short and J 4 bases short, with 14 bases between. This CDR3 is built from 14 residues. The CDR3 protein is CASKTRGTYNEQFF. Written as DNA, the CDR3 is TGTGCCAGCAAGACGCGGGGGACATACAATGAGCAGTTCTTC.

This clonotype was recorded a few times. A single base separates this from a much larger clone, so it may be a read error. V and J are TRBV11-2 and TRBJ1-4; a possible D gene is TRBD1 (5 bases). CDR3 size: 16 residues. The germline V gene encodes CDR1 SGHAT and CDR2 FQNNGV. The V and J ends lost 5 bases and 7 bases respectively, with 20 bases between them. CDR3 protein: CASSGPLQAASEKLFF. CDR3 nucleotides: TGTGCCAGCAGCGGTCCCCTACAGGCGGCCTCTGAAAAACTGTTTTTT. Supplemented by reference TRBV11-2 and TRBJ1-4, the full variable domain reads EAGVAQSPRYKIIEKRQSVAFWCNPISGHATLYWYQQILGQGPKLLIQFQNNGVVDDSQLPKDRFSAERLKGVDSTLKIQPAKLEDSAVYLCASSGPLQAASEKLFFGSGTQLSVL.

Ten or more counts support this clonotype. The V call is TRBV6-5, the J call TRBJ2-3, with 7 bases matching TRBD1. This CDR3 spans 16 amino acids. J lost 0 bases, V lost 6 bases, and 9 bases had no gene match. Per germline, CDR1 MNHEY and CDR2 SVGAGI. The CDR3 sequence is CASSHRGVSSTDTQYF. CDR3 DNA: TGTGCCAGCAGCCACAGGGGAGTTTCTAGCACAGATACGCAGTATTTT.

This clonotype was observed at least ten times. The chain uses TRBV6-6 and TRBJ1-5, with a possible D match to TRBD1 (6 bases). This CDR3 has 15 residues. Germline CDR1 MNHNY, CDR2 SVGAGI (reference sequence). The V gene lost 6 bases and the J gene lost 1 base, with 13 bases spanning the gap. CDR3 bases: TGTGCCAGCAGCAAAGGGGGTTCAAGCAATCAGCCCCAGCATTTT. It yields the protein CASSKGGSSNQPQHF.

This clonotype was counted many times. CDR3 amino acids: CASSTGSGNTIYF. CDR3 nucleotides: TGTGCCAGCTCGACAGGGAGTGGAAACACCATATATTTT. The J gene is TRBJ1-3, the V gene TRBV19, with 7 nucleotides matching TRBD1. Germline trimming cut 9 bases from V and 3 bases from J; bases unmatched to any gene: 5. The CDR3 has 13 amino acids. Germline CDR1 is LNHDA and CDR2 is SQIVND (reference sequence). Combining the CDR3 with reference TRBV19 and TRBJ1-3 gives the whole variable domain DGGITQSPKYLFRKEGQNVTLSCEQNLNHDAMYWYRQDPGQGLRLIYYSQIVNDFQKGDIAEGYSVSREKKESFPLTVTSAQKNPTAFYLCASSTGSGNTIYFGEGSWLTVV.

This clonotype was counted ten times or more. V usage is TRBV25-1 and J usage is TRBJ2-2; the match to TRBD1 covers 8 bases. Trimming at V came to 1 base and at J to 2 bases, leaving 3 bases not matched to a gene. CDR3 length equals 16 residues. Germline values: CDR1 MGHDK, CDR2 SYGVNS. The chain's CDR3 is CASSEWSGGNTGELFF. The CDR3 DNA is TGTGCCAGCAGTGAATGGTCAGGGGGCAACACCGGGGAGCTGTTTTTT.

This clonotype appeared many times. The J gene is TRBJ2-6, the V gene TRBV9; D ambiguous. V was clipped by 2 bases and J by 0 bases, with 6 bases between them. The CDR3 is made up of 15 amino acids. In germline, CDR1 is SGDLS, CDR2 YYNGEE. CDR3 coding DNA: TGTGCCAGCAGCGTGGCAGGCTCTGGGGCCAACGTCCTGACTTTC. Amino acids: CASSVAGSGANVLTF. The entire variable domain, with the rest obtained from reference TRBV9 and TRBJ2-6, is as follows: DSGVTQTPKHLITATGQRVTLRCSPRSGDLSVYWYQQSLDQGLQFLIQYYNGEERAKGNILERFSAQQFPDLHSELNLSSLELGDSALYFCASSVAGSGANVLTFGAGSRLTVL.

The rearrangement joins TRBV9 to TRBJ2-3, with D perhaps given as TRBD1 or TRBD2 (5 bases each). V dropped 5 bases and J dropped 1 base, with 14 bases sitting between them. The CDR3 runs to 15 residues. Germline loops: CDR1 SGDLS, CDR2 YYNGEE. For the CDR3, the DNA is TGTGCCAGCAGAGAGGGGCTAGTTGGCACAGATACGCAGTATTTT. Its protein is CASREGLVGTDTQYF.

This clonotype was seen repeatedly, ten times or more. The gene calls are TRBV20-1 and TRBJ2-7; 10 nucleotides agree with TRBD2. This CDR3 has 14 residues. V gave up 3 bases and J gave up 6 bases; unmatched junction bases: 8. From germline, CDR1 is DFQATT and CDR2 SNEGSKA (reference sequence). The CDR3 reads CSASGLAGDGEQYF. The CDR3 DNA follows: TGCAGTGCTAGTGGCCTAGCGGGAGATGGCGAGCAGTACTTC.